The rows below give T cell receptor beta chains drawn from one sample of a study of T cells in Graves' hyperthyroidism and ophthalmopathy. TCRdb itself ran the multiplex PCR reads through MiXCR, one entry per CDR3 protein. The table lists hundreds of thousands of distinct CDR3 sequences, around 13% of them singletons. Sequenced sample: blood. The receptor set was obtained from a woman between 18 and 29 years old with Graves' hyperthyroidism. Both conserved end residues are part of each CDR3.

V gene	CDR3 protein
TRBV20-1	CSARRPAGGSYEQYF
TRBV4-3	CASSRGEGTNEKLFF
TRBV4-1	CASSQEWPDEYEQYF
TRBV2	CARQTADTNSPLHF
TRBV6-1	CASSVGVKSPLHF
TRBV7-3	CASSLTGGTQYF
TRBV6-1	CASSEWKGGGYTF
TRBV30	CAWRREGTWALHF
TRBV5-1	CASSPGGGNPGAQYF
TRBV6-1	CASRVRITGGVVDEQYF
TRBV29-1	CSVGTGGEQYF
TRBV9	CASSPETGTIYEQYF
TRBV11-3	CASSPRGDFDTDTQYF
TRBV7-8	CASSSTRTSGRTGELFF
TRBV12-5	CASGRAPSAEQFF
TRBV2	CARKEAYEQFF
TRBV3-1	CASSQETRQRQYF
TRBV6-1	CASSRGTSGRSYNEQFF